This TCR beta chain was captured in a study of beta chain features in type 1 diabetes. Study-wide findings and caveats: Moderately but significantly shorter TCRB CDR3s were found in Type 1 diabetes patients in all four CD4+ subsets. Cells that show high TCR expression could be over-represented by cDNA sequencing. The influence of HLA type on TCRB rearrangement stayed undetermined.

cDNA synthesis used the whole RNA isolate, giving expressed TCRB sequences. Method: immunoSEQ multiplex PCR; TCRdb's copy keeps in-frame clones and lacks some. Found here are 130,000 or so clones, around 15% of them singletons; the top ten hold approximately 2.5%. Germline V gene sequence: CDR1 LNHDA, CDR2 SQIVND (reference sequence). CDR3 length equals 16 residues. The V end was cut by 2 bases, the J end by 0 bases, with 11 bases between. This clone was counted only a few times. Its antigen is undetermined. Via CD45RO/CCR7/CD25/CD127/CD95/CD27, cells of the CD4+ naive, central memory, regulatory and stem cell-like memory subsets were sorted.

The chain links TRBV19 to TRBJ2-1, with unresolved D. This TCR came from a man between 18 and 35 years old with type 1 diabetes. The source material was central memory CD4+ T cells from blood. CDR3 sequence reads: CASSITFLSSYNEQFF. CDR3 nucleotide sequence: TGTGCCAGTAGTATAACATTTCTTAGCTCCTACAATGAGCAGTTCTTC.